This T cell receptor (beta chain) was sequenced in a study of blood T cells in healthy people across ages. Study-level points and caveats: Across the age range, TCR beta diversity per million T cells fell in a roughly linear way. Naive T cell percentage strongly correlated with TCR beta diversity.

The count of this clonotype is one. The antigen is undetermined. Germline is not matched at one junction end, which may reflect a read error. Then a second PCR, running roughly 6 to 11 cycles, was carried out with a sample-barcoded 5' primer and a J-beta primer mix. TCRdb independently ran MiXCR on the 5' RACE reads; one entry per CDR3 protein. The repertoire holds roughly 1,000,000 distinct CDR3 sequences, with approximately 26% as singletons. Germline CDR1 and CDR2: MNHEY and SVGEGT. This CDR3 has 12 residues. These data were also reused for a study on T cells of mothers and their children. That study reports: Overlap ran slightly, non-significantly higher for related than unrelated mother-child pairs.

V and J are TRBV6-2 or TRBV6-3 and TRBJ2-1, with D uncertain. The TCR was taken from a girl aged 2 to 9 in good health. Sample: blood. In DNA, the CDR3 is TGTGCCAGCAGTTACCAAAACAATGAGCAGCTCTTC. Amino acid sequence: CASSYQNNEQLF.